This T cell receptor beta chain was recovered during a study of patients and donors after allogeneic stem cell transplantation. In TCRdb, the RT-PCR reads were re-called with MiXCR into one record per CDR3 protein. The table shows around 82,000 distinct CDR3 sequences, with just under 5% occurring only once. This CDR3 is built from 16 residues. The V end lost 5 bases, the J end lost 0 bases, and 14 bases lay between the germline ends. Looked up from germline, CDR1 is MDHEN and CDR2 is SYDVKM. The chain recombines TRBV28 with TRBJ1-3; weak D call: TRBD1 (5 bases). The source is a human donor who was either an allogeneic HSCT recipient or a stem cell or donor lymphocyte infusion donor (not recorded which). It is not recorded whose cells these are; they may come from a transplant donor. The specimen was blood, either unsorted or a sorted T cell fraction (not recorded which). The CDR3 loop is CASSGAGTYSGNTIYF. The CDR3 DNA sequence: TGTGCCAGCAGTGGGGCGGGTACATACTCTGGAAACACCATATATTTT.